These 27 T cell receptor beta chains were all obtained from the same sample, sequenced in a study of T cell responses to AZD1222 COVID-19 vaccine. Assay used: immunoSEQ multiplex PCR; TCRdb lists only in-frame clones, some missing. The table shows about 130,000 clones, with 90% occurring only once. The sequencing here drew on peripheral blood, taken on day 0 of MenACWY control vaccination. These receptors came from an adult in good health.

This sequence joins TRBV5-4 and TRBJ1-1, with 10 positions matching TRBD1. In germline, CDR1 is SGHNT, CDR2 YYREEE (reference sequence). With V trimmed by 4 bases and J by 4 bases, 7 bases remained unmatched. This CDR3 comprises 15 residues. CDR3: CASSPDRGRVTEAFF. CDR3 bases: TGTGCCAGCAGCCCAGACAGGGGGCGGGTCACTGAAGCTTTCTTT.

This sequence joins TRBV20-1 and TRBJ2-3; 7 positions agree with TRBD2. Trimming cost V 3 bases and J 0 bases; bases outside gene matches: 3. This CDR3 spans 14 amino acids. Per germline, CDR1 DFQATT and CDR2 SNEGSKA (reference sequence). CDR3 residues: CSASRGVSTDTQYF. CDR3 bases: TGCAGTGCTAGTCGGGGGGTGAGCACAGATACGCAGTATTTT.

This clone occurred a few times. This rearrangement joins TRBV13 to TRBJ1-5; a weak D match, TRBD1 (6 bases). V was clipped by 4 bases and J by 0 bases, with 13 bases between them. Germline V gene sequence: CDR1 PRHDT, CDR2 FYEKMQ (reference sequence). The CDR3 totals 16 residues. CDR3 protein: CASSSNRALSNQPQHF. In DNA form, the CDR3 reads TGTGCCAGCAGCTCAAACAGGGCCCTTAGCAATCAGCCCCAGCATTTT.

This clone was seen only once. The chain is built from TRBV2 and TRBJ2-7, with TRBD2 matching over 12 bases. Germline values: CDR1 SNHLY, CDR2 FYNNEI. V dropped 8 bases and J dropped 5; count of bases not matched to a gene: 4. CDR3 length: 13 amino acids. The CDR3 here is CASGGLAGNEQYV. The DNA for the CDR3 is TGTGCCAGCGGCGGACTAGCGGGGAACGAGCAGTACGTC.

This chain links TRBV30 with TRBJ1-4; unclear D gene. CDR1 is GTSNPN, CDR2 SVGIG, per germline (reference sequence). The CDR3 has 18 residues. Trimming shortened V by 5 bases and J by 6 bases, and 28 bases separated the two germline ends. The CDR3 bases are TGTGCCTGGCTTCCCTCGGCGACGAAAAATTCCAATTATGAAAAACTGTTTTTT. Translating it yields CAWLPSATKNSNYEKLFF.

This chain connects TRBV19 to TRBJ1-2, with D unresolved. This CDR3 has 13 residues. CDR1 is LNHDA and CDR2 is SQIVND in the germline V gene (reference sequence). V was trimmed by 1 base and J by 7 bases, leaving 10 bases between them. CDR3 nucleotides: TGTGCCAGTAGTATAGGAGGGAACGGTGGCTACACCTTC. Its translation: CASSIGGNGGYTF.

V and J are TRBV27 and TRBJ1-6; 7 nucleotides agree with TRBD1. The CDR3 has 17 residues. Per the germline V gene, CDR1 is MNHEY and CDR2 is SMNVEV (reference sequence). The trim removed 2 bases at V and 2 bases at J, leaving 6 bases unmatched. The CDR3 bases are TGTGCCAGCAGTTTAACCCCCGGGACAGCCTATAATTCACCCCTCCACTTT. Its protein is CASSLTPGTAYNSPLHF.

V usage is TRBV29-1 and J usage is TRBJ1-1; D gene uncertain. The CDR3 spans 11 residues. Germline CDR1 reads SQVTM; CDR2 reads ANQGSEA. DNA of the CDR3: TGCAGTACAAGTCGGAACACTGAAGCTTTCTTT. Translated, it gives CSTSRNTEAFF.

The CDR3 is CASSLVYQDTQYF. The CDR3 DNA reads as TGTGCCAGCAGCTTAGTATACCAAGATACGCAGTATTTT. The rearrangement joins TRBV7-6 to TRBJ2-3, with D unclear. Between the trimmed V and J ends, which lost 1 base and 5 bases, there was a span of 7 bases. The CDR3 sequence is 13 residues long. Germline assignment: CDR1 SGHVS and CDR2 FNYEAQ.

J is TRBJ1-4 and V is TRBV4-1; 8 bases agree with TRBD1. CDR3 length: 17 amino acids. Unmatched junction bases numbered 12, after V lost 1 base and J lost 8 bases. Germline assignment: CDR1 MGHRA and CDR2 YSYEKL. CDR3 sequence (DNA): TGCGCCAGCAGCCAAGGAGGACAGGGACGGGGGGCGGAAAAACTGTTTTTT. This gives the protein CASSQGGQGRGAEKLFF.

This chain uses TRBV28 with TRBJ2-5, with a possible D match to TRBD2 (6 bases). From germline, CDR1 is MDHEN and CDR2 SYDVKM. Between the trimmed V and J ends, which lost 1 base and 3 bases, there was a span of 18 bases. The CDR3 totals 17 residues. The CDR3 DNA is TGTGCCAGCAGTTTATCGGGGGAGACTGAAATAAAAGAGACCCAGTACTTC. Residues: CASSLSGETEIKETQYF. The full variable domain, its missing parts supplied by reference TRBV28 and TRBJ2-5, is DVKVTQSSRYLVKRTGEKVFLECVQDMDHENMFWYRQDPGLGLRLIYFSYDVKMKEKGDIPEGYSVSREKKERFSLILESASTNQTSMYLCASSLSGETEIKETQYFGPGTRLLVL.

The chain employs TRBV11-2 and TRBJ2-1; 8 nucleotides line up with TRBD1. This CDR3 is 16 amino acids long. In germline, CDR1 is SGHAT, CDR2 FQNNGV. V was pared by 1 base and J by 0 bases, with 2 bases of the junction left unmatched. The CDR3 bases are TGTGCCAGCAGCTTAGGGACAGGGAGCTCCTACAATGAGCAGTTCTTC. Translating gives CASSLGTGSSYNEQFF.

A note on this clone: Other DNA sequences within the sample encode an identical CDR3. The chain carries TRBV19 and TRBJ1-2; TRBD1 matches at 8 bases. CDR1 is LNHDA and CDR2 is SQIVND in the germline V gene (reference sequence). The V segment lost 3 bases and the J segment 8 bases; nucleotides outside the gene matches: 5. This CDR3 comprises 13 residues. CDR3 sequence: CASSIQGASGYTF. The CDR3 region has the DNA TGTGCCAGTAGTATCCAGGGGGCGAGCGGCTACACCTTC.

The V gene is TRBV11-3, the J gene TRBJ2-3, with D maybe TRBD2 (6 bases). V lost 0 bases and J 1 base, leaving 8 bases between the germline ends. Germline CDR1 reads SGHNT; CDR2 reads YENEEA. CDR3 length: 15 amino acids. CDR3 amino acids: CASSLELARTDTQYF. In nucleotides, the CDR3 is TGTGCCAGCAGCTTAGAACTAGCTCGCACAGATACGCAGTATTTT.

The sample holds a few counts of this clone. The CDR3 coding sequence is TGCGCCAGCAGCTTGGGAGCGGAGGCCGGGGAGCTGTTTTTT. Translated, it gives CASSLGAEAGELFF. The chain carries TRBV5-1 and TRBJ2-2; TRBD2 is a possible D gene (5 bases). The germline CDR1 and CDR2 sequences are SGHRS and YFSETQ. The V and J ends lost 0 bases and 6 bases respectively, with 9 bases between them. The CDR3 has 14 residues.

The rearrangement joins TRBV13 to TRBJ1-2; 8 nucleotides match TRBD1. From germline, CDR1 is PRHDT and CDR2 FYEKMQ (reference sequence). V shed 2 bases and J 10 bases; nucleotides not matched to a gene: 6. The CDR3 spans 13 residues. The CDR3 loop is CASSLSRGPDYTF. CDR3 DNA sequence: TGTGCCAGCAGCTTATCCAGGGGGCCTGACTACACCTTC.

The chain uses TRBV27 and TRBJ2-7, with TRBD2 matching 13 bases. The CDR3 extends over 17 amino acids. Trimming took 4 bases from V and 5 from J; bases not matched to a gene: 11. Germline assignment: CDR1 MNHEY and CDR2 SMNVEV (reference sequence). CDR3 nucleotide sequence: TGTGCCAGCAGTTCCCTTTGGACTAGCGGGAGTGTCCACGAGCAGTACTTC. Its protein is CASSSLWTSGSVHEQYF.

The rearrangement joins TRBV24-1 to TRBJ2-3, with D tentatively TRBD2 (7 bases). V gave up 9 bases and J gave up 4 bases, with 16 bases separating them. Germline V gene lookup returns CDR1 KGHDR and CDR2 SFDVKD. The length of the CDR3 is 14 residues. CDR3 nucleotides: TGTGCCACCTCGGGGGAGGGGGTAGCAGATACGCAGTATTTT. Protein product: CATSGEGVADTQYF.

V gene TRBV15 combines with J gene TRBJ2-2; perhaps TRBD1 as D (5 bases). Germline assignment: CDR1 LNHNV and CDR2 YYDKDF (reference sequence). The CDR3 has 16 amino acids. V lost 2 bases to trimming and J lost 5 bases, with 15 bases between them. CDR3 in amino acids: CATSRTRAVETGELFF. In DNA form, the CDR3 reads TGTGCCACCAGCAGAACCAGGGCGGTAGAGACCGGGGAGCTGTTTTTT.

Only one count was recorded for this clone. The rearrangement joins TRBV7-9 to TRBJ2-7, with D perhaps TRBD1 or TRBD2 (5 bases each). The V end was cut by 1 base, the J end by 5 bases, with 12 bases between. The germline V gene encodes CDR1 SEHNR and CDR2 FQNEAQ (reference sequence). This CDR3 is 14 amino acids long. In DNA, the CDR3 is TGTGCCAGCAGCTTAGTTCGGGGACCCCACGAGCAGTACTTC. Residues: CASSLVRGPHEQYF.

This clone was recorded once. The V call is TRBV19, the J call TRBJ2-7; possible D gene TRBD2, 5 bases. Per the germline V gene, CDR1 is LNHDA and CDR2 is SQIVND (reference sequence). Trimming cost V 10 bases and J 2 bases, with 24 bases left between them. This CDR3 region has 16 residues. The CDR3 DNA is TGTGCCACCCGAGACGAGGGCAACCCAAGGGCCTACGAGCAGTACTTC. As protein: CATRDEGNPRAYEQYF.

This clone was detected a few times. The rearrangement links TRBV5-1 to TRBJ1-1; a possible D gene is TRBD1 (6 bases). There are 15 residues in the CDR3. Germline CDR1 reads SGHRS; CDR2 reads YFSETQ. The V end lost 4 bases, the J end lost 6 bases, and 19 bases lay between the germline ends. The CDR3 loop is CASSQESTGIAEAFF. CDR3 DNA sequence: TGCGCCAGCAGCCAGGAATCTACAGGGATCGCTGAAGCTTTCTTT. The variable domain in full, with the rest retrieved from reference TRBV5-1 and TRBJ1-1, is KAGVTQTPRYLIKTRGQQVTLSCSPISGHRSVSWYQQTPGQGLQFLFEYFSETQRNKGNFPGRFSGRQFSNSRSEMNVSTLELGDSALYLCASSQESTGIAEAFFGQGTRLTVV.

J is TRBJ2-1 and V is TRBV29-1, with TRBD1 matching 10 bases. V was clipped by 5 bases and J by 2 bases; unmatched bases: 12. The germline CDR1 and CDR2 sequences are SQVTM and ANQGSEA. The CDR3 extends over 17 amino acids. CDR3 DNA: TGCAGCGTTTCGCTGACAGGGGGCGGGCAGACCTACAATGAGCAGTTCTTC. Encoded protein: CSVSLTGGGQTYNEQFF.

This chain connects TRBV5-4 to TRBJ2-3; no definite D call. V shed 4 bases and J shed 3 bases, with 12 bases lying between them. Germline V gene sequence: CDR1 SGHNT, CDR2 YYREEE (reference sequence). This CDR3 has 14 residues. The CDR3 DNA is TGTGCCAGCAGCCGAGACTGGAATACAGATACGCAGTATTTT. Protein sequence: CASSRDWNTDTQYF.

The chain employs TRBV5-1 and TRBJ2-3; 7 positions match TRBD1. V trimming: 4 bases; J trimming: 4 bases; junction bases outside the gene matches: 6. CDR1 and CDR2 (germline): SGHRS, YFSETQ. This CDR3 spans 14 amino acids. The CDR3 here is CASSPRQGSDTQYF. CDR3 coding DNA: TGCGCCAGCAGCCCAAGACAGGGCTCAGATACGCAGTATTTT.

The CDR3 reads CASSPGSPNTGELFF. In nucleotides, the CDR3 is TGTGCCAGCTCACCGGGGTCCCCCAACACCGGGGAGCTGTTTTTT. The chain uses TRBV18 and TRBJ2-2, with D unclear. The CDR3 totals 15 residues. V lost 3 bases, J lost 2 bases, and 10 bases lay in between. CDR1 and CDR2 (germline): KGHSH, LQKENI.

The V and J genes are TRBV5-3 and TRBJ1-2; 9 bases agree with TRBD1. TRBV5-3 is recorded as an ORF, its role being uncertain. The V segment lost 4 bases and the J segment 4 bases; nucleotides outside the gene matches: 14. CDR3 length: 17 amino acids. The CDR3 DNA reads TGTGCCAGAAGCCCGATCGGGTACAGGGGGCTAAGCTATGGCTACACCTTC. The encoded protein is CARSPIGYRGLSYGYTF.